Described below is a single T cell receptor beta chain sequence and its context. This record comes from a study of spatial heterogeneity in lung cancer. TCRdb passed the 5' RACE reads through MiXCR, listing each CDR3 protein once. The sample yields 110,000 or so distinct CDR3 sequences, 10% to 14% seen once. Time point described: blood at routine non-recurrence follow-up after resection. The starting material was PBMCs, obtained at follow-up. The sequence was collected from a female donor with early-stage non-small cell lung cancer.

CDR3 nucleotides: TGTGCCACTTCTGGTTACACGGATTCCGGCTACACCTTC. Protein product: CATSGYTDSGYTF. This chain links TRBV19 with TRBJ1-2; no definite D call. The V end lost 10 bases, the J end lost 8 bases, and 20 bases lay between the germline ends. The CDR3 spans 13 residues. Germline lookup yields CDR1 LNHDA and CDR2 SQIVND (reference sequence).